This TCR beta chain was identified during a study of beta chain features in type 1 diabetes. The investigators reverse transcribed all of the isolated RNA, so they sequenced expressed TCRB transcripts. Clones were sequenced by immunoSEQ multiplex PCR, and TCRdb holds only the in-frame ones, with some missing. The data hold about 360,000 clones, with around 12% observed a single time. CDR1 is LGHNA, CDR2 YSLEER, per germline. Trimming removed 4 bases from V and 8 bases from J, with 10 bases in between. The CDR3 runs 12 residues. The receptor was derived from a man between 18 and 29 years old in good health. The specimen was naive CD4+ T cells from blood. The chain employs TRBV4-3 and TRBJ2-3; D unclear. The CDR3 sequence: CASSPLGGTQYF. CDR3 sequence (DNA): TGCGCCAGCAGCCCCCTAGGCGGTACGCAGTATTTT.